Listed below are T cell receptor beta chains from one sample, sequenced in a study of sequential checkpoint blockade in melanoma. Sequencing used immunoSEQ multiplex PCR; TCRdb keeps in-frame clones, though not all of them. This repertoire shows about 3,600 clones, 60% found once; its top ten account for 73%. Sequenced here: CD8+ T cells sorted from blood (inferred from file names), sampled from a patient given nivolumab and ipilimumab in sequence. These receptors all come from a human donor with melanoma. CDR3s include the opening cysteine and the closing phenylalanine or tryptophan. The D gene is left open where the match is weak. A row's size may be missing; if present it is once, few, many or a size class.

abundance,j_gene,v_gene,d_gene,CDR3nt,CDR3aa
few,TRBJ1-5,TRBV10-3,TRBD1,TGTGCCATCAGTGAGTCGGACAGGGGGGATAGTCAGCCCCAGCATTTT,CAISESDRGDSQPQHF
.,TRBJ1-1,TRBV28,.,TGTGCCAGCAGTCCCTTAAACACTGAAGCTTTCTTT,CASSPLNTEAFF
.,TRBJ2-7,TRBV10-3,TRBD2,TGTGCCATCAGTCCGGGACTAGCGGGAACGAGCTCCTACGAGCAGTACTTC,CAISPGLAGTSSYEQYF
few,TRBJ1-2,TRBV28,TRBD1,TGTGCCAGCAGCAGAGGATTCCGGGACAGGGATTATGGCTACACCTTC,CASSRGFRDRDYGYTF
.,TRBJ2-6,TRBV4-2,TRBD1,TGTGCCAGCAGCCCGGAGACAGGGACTGGGGCCAACGTCCTGACTTTC,CASSPETGTGANVLTF
.,TRBJ1-2,TRBV19,.,TGTGCCAGTAGTATGGGAGAGACAAATGGCTACACCTTC,CASSMGETNGYTF
.,TRBJ2-3,TRBV6-1,TRBD2,TGTGCCAGCAGGATACTAGCGGGGGGCACAGATACGCAGTATTTT,CASRILAGGTDTQYF
.,TRBJ2-2,TRBV29-1,TRBD1,TGCAGCGTGGCGCCGGCCGACAGGGACGCCGGGGAGCTGTTTTTT,CSVAPADRDAGELFF
.,TRBJ2-3,TRBV4-3,TRBD2,TGCGCCAGCAGCCAAGGGGCGGGAGGGGCAGATACGCAGTATTTT,CASSQGAGGADTQYF
once,TRBJ2-1,TRBV6-4,TRBD2,TGTGCCAGCAGTGTAGAGAGCGGGGCCTACAATGAGCAGTTCTTC,CASSVESGAYNEQFF
few,TRBJ2-5,TRBV6-4,TRBD2,TGTGCCAGCTCAAGATCGAGCGGGACCCAAGAGACCCAGTACTTC,CASSRSSGTQETQYF
.,TRBJ2-7,TRBV5-4,TRBD2,TGTGCCAGCAGCTCTACGGCGGGGGACTACGAGCAGTACTTC,CASSSTAGDYEQYF
once,TRBJ2-7,TRBV28,.,TGTGCCAGCAGGAGCCAGGGGGGTCAGGGGTACGAGCAGTACTTC,CASRSQGGQGYEQYF
.,TRBJ2-7,TRBV2,.,TGTGCCAGCAGTGAAAAACAGGCCCCCTACGAGCAGTACTTC,CASSEKQAPYEQYF
.,TRBJ2-1,TRBV19,TRBD2,TGTGCCAGTAGTATCGGGACTAGGGGAGGACTTGGAGTTGAGCAGTTCTTC,CASSIGTRGGLGVEQFF
.,TRBJ2-7,TRBV4-1,.,TGCGCCAGCAGCCAAGATCGGTACGAGCAGTACTTC,CASSQDRYEQYF
.,TRBJ1-5,TRBV9,TRBD1,TGTGCCAGCAGCGTAGGGACAGGGGAATTTGGTACTCAGCCCCAGCATTTT,CASSVGTGEFGTQPQHF